This TCR beta chain came from a study of control samples from healthy donors and cancer patients. This clone has just a few counts. Repertoires were generated with immunoSEQ multiplex PCR, while TCRdb's copy carries only in-frame clones and drops some. There are about 97,000 clones in the sample; roughly 90% occur only once, and 7.8% lies in the top ten. Germline V gives CDR1 SEHNR, CDR2 FQNEAQ (reference sequence). CDR3 size: 15 residues. The V and J ends lost 4 bases and 5 bases, in that order; junction bases with no gene match: 8. Sequences were obtained from blood. The TCR sequence derives from a man aged 25 to 40 in good health. The chain uses TRBV7-9 and TRBJ1-1, with 9 bases matching TRBD1. The CDR3 sequence: CASSSYRGRGTEAFF. CDR3 bases: TGTGCCAGCAGCTCGTACAGGGGGCGGGGGACTGAAGCTTTCTTT. Full variable domain (remainder filled in from reference TRBV7-9 and TRBJ1-1): DTGVSQNPRHKITKRGQNVTFRCDPISEHNRLYWYRQTLGQGPEFLTYFQNEAQLEKSRLLSDRFSAERPKGSFSTLEIQRTEQGDSAMYLCASSSYRGRGTEAFFGQGTRLTVV.